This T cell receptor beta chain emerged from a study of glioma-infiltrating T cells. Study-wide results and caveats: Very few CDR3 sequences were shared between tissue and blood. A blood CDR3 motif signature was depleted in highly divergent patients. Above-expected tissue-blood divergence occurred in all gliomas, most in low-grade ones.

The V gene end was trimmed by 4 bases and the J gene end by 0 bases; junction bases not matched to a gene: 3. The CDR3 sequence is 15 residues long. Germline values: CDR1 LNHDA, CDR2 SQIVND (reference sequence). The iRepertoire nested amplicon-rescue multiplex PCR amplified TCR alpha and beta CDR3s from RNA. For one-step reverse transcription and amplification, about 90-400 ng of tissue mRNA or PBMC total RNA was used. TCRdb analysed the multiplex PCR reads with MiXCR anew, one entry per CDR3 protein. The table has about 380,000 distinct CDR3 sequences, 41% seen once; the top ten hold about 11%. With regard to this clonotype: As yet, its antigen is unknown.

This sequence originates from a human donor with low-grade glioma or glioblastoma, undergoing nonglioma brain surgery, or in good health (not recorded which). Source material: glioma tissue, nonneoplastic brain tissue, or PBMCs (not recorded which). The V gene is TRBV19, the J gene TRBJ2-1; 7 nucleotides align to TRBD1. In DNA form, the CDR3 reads TGTGCCAGTAGTAAGGACAGGATCTCCTACAATGAGCAGTTCTTC. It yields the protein CASSKDRISYNEQFF.